These 2 T cell receptor beta chains originate from one sample sequenced in a study of T cells in Graves' hyperthyroidism and ophthalmopathy. There were TCR beta CDR3 regions amplified from RNA transcripts. With the HTBI primer set, the TCR CDR3 went through a first round of RT-PCR. TCRdb redid the calling of the multiplex PCR reads with MiXCR, one entry per CDR3 protein. Counted here are about 360,000 distinct CDR3 sequences, around 14% occurring once; the ten biggest clones make up 9% to 9.5%. The sequenced material came from blood. The source is a woman aged 18-35 years with Graves' hyperthyroidism.

Concerning this clonotype: At one of its ends the junction is not consistent with the germline gene, which may arise from a read error. CDR3 coding DNA: TGTACCAGCAGCCAATCCGGACTAGCGGACTACAATGAGCAGTTCTTC. Translating gives CTSSQSGLADYNEQFF. The chain employs TRBV14 and TRBJ2-1; 10 positions match TRBD2. CDR1 is SGHDN, CDR2 FVKESK, per germline. The CDR3 loop spans 16 amino acids.

This clonotype was seen at least ten times. The CDR3 DNA reads TGCAGTGCTAGAGATCGCGGGGGAATGGGGTGGGATGAGCAGTTCTTC. Its protein product is CSARDRGGMGWDEQFF. The chain carries TRBV20-1 and TRBJ2-1; 7 nucleotides align to TRBD2. Germline CDR1 is DFQATT and CDR2 is SNEGSKA (reference sequence). The trim removed 0 bases at V and 8 bases at J, leaving 13 bases unmatched. CDR3 size: 16 residues.